The present T cell receptor beta chain was sequenced within a study of neoadjuvant anti-PD-1 for oral cavity cancer. Clones were sequenced by immunoSEQ multiplex PCR, and TCRdb holds only the in-frame ones, with some missing. The sample holds 11,000 to 15,000 clones, roughly two thirds seen once. V was clipped by 8 bases and J by 6 bases; unmatched bases: 10. The CDR3 is 14 amino acids. The V gene's germline CDR1 is MDHEN and CDR2 SYDVKM. Only a few counts were recorded for this clone. Source: PBMCs, taken before nivolumab (anti-PD-1) treatment. The V gene is TRBV28, the J gene TRBJ1-5, with 7 positions matching TRBD1. The sequence derives from a person between 40 and 79 years old with oral cavity squamous cell carcinoma. The CDR3 reads CASGLTGTGQPQHF. The DNA for the CDR3 is TGTGCCAGCGGATTGACAGGGACTGGTCAGCCCCAGCATTTT.